A single sample is the source of the 20 T cell receptor beta chains below, sequenced in a study of shared clonotypes between healthy human individuals. The assay was immunoSEQ multiplex PCR, and TCRdb's table has in-frame clones only and misses some. The table includes fewer than 2.5 million clones, approximately 93% detected once. The sequenced sample was naive CD4+ T cells from PBMCs. Specified subset: CD45RA+ positively selected. Every receptor here comes from a man younger than 35 in good health. Some clones in this sample may be carry-over from other donors' samples.

The chain is built from TRBV2 and TRBJ2-5; 8 bases align to TRBD2. CDR1 and CDR2 from the germline V gene are SNHLY and FYNNEI. This CDR3 contains 16 residues. V gave up 5 bases and J gave up 5 bases; unmatched junction bases: 13. CDR3 nucleotide sequence: TGTGCCAGCAGTTGGGGCTTAGCGGGACCCGGGGAGACCCAGTACTTC. It translates to CASSWGLAGPGETQYF.

The chain joins TRBV9 to TRBJ2-2, with 10 bases fitting TRBD2. This CDR3 region has 16 residues. Germline CDR1 and CDR2: SGDLS and YYNGEE. V was pared by 3 bases and J by 8 bases, with 10 bases of the junction left unmatched. The CDR3 protein is CASSARTSGREGELFF. The CDR3 bases are TGTGCCAGCAGCGCCCGGACTAGCGGAAGAGAAGGGGAGCTGTTTTTT.

The CDR3 loop reads CASSALFGSSYNEQFF. The CDR3, as DNA: TGTGCCAGCAGCGCCCTTTTTGGGAGCTCCTACAATGAGCAGTTCTTC. V gene TRBV7-9 combines with J gene TRBJ2-1, with a tentative D call TRBD2 (5 bases). Germline V CDR1 and CDR2: SEHNR, FQNEAQ (reference sequence). The V gene lost 5 bases and the J gene lost 0 bases, with 14 bases spanning the gap. The length of the CDR3 is 16 residues.

This rearrangement joins TRBV15 to TRBJ1-3; D remains ambiguous. The CDR3 is 18 residues long. CDR1 and CDR2 from the germline V gene are LNHNV and YYDKDF (reference sequence). V gave up 3 bases and J gave up 3 bases, with 21 bases separating them. The CDR3 loop reads CATSSGFNVPWDGNTIYF. CDR3 bases: TGTGCCACCAGCAGCGGTTTCAATGTCCCCTGGGATGGAAACACCATATATTTT.

The genes are TRBV10-3 and TRBJ2-7; 9 bases agree with TRBD1. Germline V gene sequence: CDR1 ENHRY, CDR2 SYGVKD. Trimming took 4 bases from V and 6 from J; bases not matched to a gene: 16. The CDR3 spans 17 residues. The CDR3 here is CAISGLYGTGTSPEQYF. The CDR3 coding sequence is TGTGCCATCAGTGGGCTTTATGGGACAGGGACTTCGCCCGAGCAGTACTTC.

The chain links TRBV4-3 to TRBJ2-2; D is undetermined. Trimming took 0 bases from V and 3 from J, leaving 2 bases between them. The CDR3 is made up of 13 amino acids. Germline V gene sequence: CDR1 LGHNA, CDR2 YSLEER. The CDR3 DNA follows: TGCGCCAGCAGCCAAGACTACACCGGGGAGCTGTTTTTT. This gives the protein CASSQDYTGELFF.

The gene calls are TRBV28 and TRBJ2-5; 8 nucleotides line up with TRBD2. Germline lookup yields CDR1 MDHEN and CDR2 SYDVKM. The junction had 13 bases not matched to a gene; V was cut back by 8 bases and J by 2 bases. The CDR3 extends over 16 amino acids. This CDR3 reads CASLLPAGEWQETQYF. DNA of the CDR3: TGTGCCAGCCTCCTTCCAGCGGGAGAGTGGCAAGAGACCCAGTACTTC. The variable domain in full, with the rest retrieved from reference TRBV28 and TRBJ2-5, is DVKVTQSSRYLVKRTGEKVFLECVQDMDHENMFWYRQDPGLGLRLIYFSYDVKMKEKGDIPEGYSVSREKKERFSLILESASTNQTSMYLCASLLPAGEWQETQYFGPGTRLLVL.

The V gene is TRBV10-3, the J gene TRBJ2-2, with 9 bases identical to TRBD2. The trim removed 6 bases at V and 1 base at J, leaving 12 bases unmatched. From germline, CDR1 is ENHRY and CDR2 SYGVKD. The CDR3 has 18 amino acids. The CDR3 bases are TGTGCCATCAGCCTACCGGGACTAGCCGATTTGAACACCGGGGAGCTGTTTTTT. The encoded protein is CAISLPGLADLNTGELFF.

This chain connects TRBV6-6 to TRBJ1-6, with D maybe TRBD1 (5 bases). The CDR3 length is 15 residues. Trimming removed 6 bases from V and 0 bases from J, with 9 bases in between. CDR1 is MNHNY, CDR2 SVGAGI, per germline (reference sequence). CDR3 amino acids: CASRNRSSYNSPLHF. CDR3 nucleotide sequence: TGTGCCAGCAGGAACAGGAGCTCCTATAATTCACCCCTCCACTTT.

CDR3 DNA: TGTGCCAGCAGCTTGGTTCCGGGACAGGGGGTTACAACCGGGGAGCTGTTTTTT. Translation: CASSLVPGQGVTTGELFF. The chain is built from TRBV5-5 and TRBJ2-2; 11 bases are a match to TRBD1. The CDR3 is made up of 18 amino acids. Unmatched junction bases numbered 9, after V lost 0 bases and J lost 5 bases. Germline CDR1 and CDR2: SGHKS and YYEKEE (reference sequence).

This clone was observed a single time. The chain employs TRBV9 and TRBJ2-5, with D perhaps TRBD1 (6 bases). With 0 bases removed from V and 4 bases from J, the gap between germline ends came to 16 bases. The CDR3 spans 16 residues. Germline CDR1 reads SGDLS; CDR2 reads YYNGEE. CDR3 residues: CASSVAPGDNGETQYF. The CDR3 DNA sequence: TGTGCCAGCAGCGTAGCCCCAGGGGATAATGGAGAGACCCAGTACTTC.

The chain employs TRBV5-1 and TRBJ2-7, with 8 positions matching TRBD1. The CDR3 extends over 14 amino acids. Per the germline V gene, CDR1 is SGHRS and CDR2 is YFSETQ. V trimming: 2 bases; J trimming: 2 bases; junction bases outside the gene matches: 3. As DNA, the CDR3 is TGCGCCAGCAGCTTCTGGGACAGGACCTACGAGCAGTACTTC. The encoded protein is CASSFWDRTYEQYF. The whole variable domain, filled in from reference TRBV5-1 and TRBJ2-7, reads KAGVTQTPRYLIKTRGQQVTLSCSPISGHRSVSWYQQTPGQGLQFLFEYFSETQRNKGNFPGRFSGRQFSNSRSEMNVSTLELGDSALYLCASSFWDRTYEQYFGPGTRLTVT.

A note on this clone: One junction end disagrees with the germline gene, perhaps due to a read error. The chain recombines TRBV30 with TRBJ2-5; TRBD1 aligns across 8 bases. The germline gives CDR1 GTSNPN, CDR2 SVGIG (reference sequence). The CDR3 runs 12 residues. The chain's CDR3 is CAWSAIGTGRNF. CDR3 bases: TGTGCCTGGAGTGCGATCGGGACAGGCCGTAACTTC.

This clone was recorded only once. This chain connects TRBV5-4 to TRBJ1-4; 10 bases map to TRBD1. The CDR3 sequence is 18 residues long. The J segment lost 4 bases and the V segment lost 6 bases, leaving 15 bases of the junction unmatched. Per the germline V gene, CDR1 is SGHNT and CDR2 is YYREEE (reference sequence). CDR3 in amino acids: CASMEGTGVNRGNEKLFF. The DNA for the CDR3 is TGTGCCAGCATGGAAGGGACAGGGGTTAATAGGGGTAATGAAAAACTGTTTTTT.

This chain uses TRBV5-4 with TRBJ1-1; no clear D gene. The V gene lost 5 bases and the J gene lost 1 base, with 9 bases spanning the gap. The CDR3 is made up of 13 amino acids. CDR1 is SGHNT and CDR2 is YYREEE in the germline V gene (reference sequence). The CDR3 DNA is TGTGCCAGCAGTCAAGGGTGGAACACTGAAGCTTTCTTT. The encoded protein is CASSQGWNTEAFF.

This clone was seen only once. The rearrangement joins TRBV5-5 to TRBJ2-7, with D uncertain. Trimming removed 1 base at V and 0 bases at J, with 11 bases between. Germline V gives CDR1 SGHKS, CDR2 YYEKEE (reference sequence). This CDR3 is built from 15 residues. The CDR3 loop reads CASSLRPTASYEQYF. CDR3 bases: TGTGCCAGCAGCTTGAGGCCTACAGCCTCCTACGAGCAGTACTTC.

This sequence joins TRBV11-2 and TRBJ1-1, with 7 positions matching TRBD1. Looked up from germline, CDR1 is SGHAT and CDR2 is FQNNGV. The CDR3 spans 15 residues. The V segment lost 4 bases and the J segment 4 bases; nucleotides outside the gene matches: 9. The CDR3 nucleotides are TGTGCCAGCAGCTCCCTGACAGGGCCGGGCACTGAAGCTTTCTTT. It yields the protein CASSSLTGPGTEAFF.

This chain connects TRBV2 to TRBJ1-5; perhaps TRBD1 as D (5 bases). CDR1 SNHLY and CDR2 FYNNEI come from the germline V gene. Trimming took off 6 bases at V and 7 bases at J, with 13 bases between the two ends. The CDR3 length is 13 residues. Here the CDR3 reads CASSRSQGQPQHF. In DNA, the CDR3 is TGTGCCAGCAGCCGATCCCAGGGACAGCCCCAGCATTTT. The complete variable domain, with remaining parts taken from reference TRBV2 and TRBJ1-5, reads EPEVTQTPSHQVTQMGQEVILRCVPISNHLYFYWYRQILGQKVEFLVSFYNNEISEKSEIFDDQFSVERPDGSNFTLKIRSTKLEDSAMYFCASSRSQGQPQHFGDGTRLSIL.

The rearrangement joins TRBV19 to TRBJ1-1; D is unclear. V was shortened by 1 base and J by 0 bases, with 9 bases between the two germline ends. CDR1 and CDR2 from the germline V gene are LNHDA and SQIVND (reference sequence). The CDR3 has 15 residues. In nucleotides, the CDR3 is TGTGCCAGTAGTATAGCGGCCGAGCTGAACACTGAAGCTTTCTTT. This sequence encodes CASSIAAELNTEAFF.

This rearrangement joins TRBV6-1 to TRBJ2-5; 8 bases match TRBD1. CDR3 length equals 18 residues. The V and J ends lost 0 bases and 5 bases, in that order; junction bases with no gene match: 14. CDR1 and CDR2 (germline): MNHNS, SASEGT. As DNA, the CDR3 is TGTGCCAGCAGTGAAGCGCTGGGAGGAGACAGGGGAGGTGAGACCCAGTACTTC. This gives the protein CASSEALGGDRGGETQYF.